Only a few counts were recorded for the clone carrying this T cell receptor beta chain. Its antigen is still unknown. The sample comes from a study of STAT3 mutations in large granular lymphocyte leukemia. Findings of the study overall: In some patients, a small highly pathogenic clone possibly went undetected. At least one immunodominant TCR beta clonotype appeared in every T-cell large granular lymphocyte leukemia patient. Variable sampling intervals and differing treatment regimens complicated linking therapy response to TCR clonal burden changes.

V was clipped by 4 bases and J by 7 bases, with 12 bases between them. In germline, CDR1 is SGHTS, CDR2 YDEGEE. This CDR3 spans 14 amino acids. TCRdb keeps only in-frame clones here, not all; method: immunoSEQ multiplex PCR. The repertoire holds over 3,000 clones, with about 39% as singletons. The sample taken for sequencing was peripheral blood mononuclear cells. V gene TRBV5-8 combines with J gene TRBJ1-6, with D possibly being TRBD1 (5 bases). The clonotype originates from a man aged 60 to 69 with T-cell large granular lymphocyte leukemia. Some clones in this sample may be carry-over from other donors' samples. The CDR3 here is CASSGGRPNSPLHF. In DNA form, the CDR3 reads TGTGCCAGCAGCGGGGGACGGCCGAATTCACCCCTCCACTTT.